This T cell receptor (beta chain) was sequenced in a study of shared clonotypes between healthy human individuals. Sequencing was performed with immunoSEQ multiplex PCR; in TCRdb, only in-frame clones are kept and a portion is missing. The sample includes 550,000 to 750,000 clones, roughly 95% seen only once; the top ten take 0.09% to 0.13%. Whole-study results and caveats: The study generally estimated greater richness for naive than memory subsets.

With respect to this clone: Its antigen is undetermined.

CD45RO-negative, CCR7-positively selected cells formed the naive CD8 fraction, excluding terminally differentiated effector memory CD45RA+ cells. This receptor was obtained from a woman aged 25 to 39 in good health. The sample was naive CD8+ T cells sorted from blood.

For the CDR3, the DNA is TGTGCCAGCAGCTACTACAGCGGCGGGGAGCTGTTTTTT. Translating it yields CASSYYSGGELFF. V and J are TRBV13 and TRBJ2-2; tentative D call: TRBD2 (5 bases). The CDR3 is made up of 13 amino acids. Trimming removed 4 bases at V and 7 bases at J, with 10 bases between. The germline gives CDR1 PRHDT, CDR2 FYEKMQ (reference sequence). The full variable domain, in which reference TRBV13 and TRBJ2-2 provide the parts outside the CDR3, is AAGVIQSPRHLIKEKRETATLKCYPIPRHDTVYWYQQGPGQDPQFLISFYEKMQSDKGSIPDRFSAQQFSDYHSELNMSSLELGDSALYFCASSYYSGGELFFGEGSRLTVL.